These 15 T cell receptor beta chains were all obtained from the same sample, sequenced in a study of shared clonotypes between healthy human individuals. The method was immunoSEQ multiplex PCR; TCRdb's version includes in-frame clones alone and lacks a portion of them. The table includes about 1 million clones, 65% to 80% detected once. Sequenced material: memory CD4+ T cells sorted from blood. The subset: CD45RA-negative fraction. These receptors came from a man aged 18 to 35 in good health.

V usage is TRBV6-5 and J usage is TRBJ2-7; D unclear. This CDR3 spans 14 amino acids. Looked up from germline, CDR1 is MNHEY and CDR2 is SVGAGI. The V end was cut by 5 bases, the J end by 0 bases, with 11 bases between. CDR3 nucleotides: TGTGCCAGCAGTGCGACGAGTAGCTCCTACGAGCAGTACTTC. It translates to CASSATSSSYEQYF.

The rearrangement joins TRBV28 to TRBJ2-7, with 10 bases matching TRBD1. This CDR3 region has 16 residues. Per germline, CDR1 MDHEN and CDR2 SYDVKM. V shed 4 bases, J shed 4 bases, and the junction held 10 bases outside the gene matches. The CDR3 sequence is CASSSHGTGAPYEQYF. The DNA for the CDR3 is TGTGCCAGCAGTTCTCACGGGACAGGGGCCCCGTACGAGCAGTACTTC.

J is TRBJ2-5 and V is TRBV7-2; possible D gene TRBD1, 6 bases. Germline V gene lookup returns CDR1 SGHTA and CDR2 FQGNSA. The CDR3 has 15 residues. The ends were cut back, 5 bases at V and 1 base at J, with 14 bases in the middle. CDR3: CASSIAGTSQETQYF. In DNA form, the CDR3 reads TGTGCCAGCAGCATCGCCGGGACAAGCCAAGAGACCCAGTACTTC.

The gene calls are TRBV6-4 and TRBJ2-6; 10 bases align to TRBD1. V lost 8 bases, J lost 3 bases, and 13 bases stayed unmatched. CDR3 length: 18 amino acids. Germline assignment: CDR1 MRHNA and CDR2 SNTAGT. The CDR3 sequence is CASDFPRDRGNGANVLTF. The CDR3, as DNA: TGTGCCAGCGATTTCCCCCGGGACAGGGGAAATGGGGCCAACGTCCTGACTTTC.

The J gene is TRBJ1-2, the V gene TRBV5-4; D possibly corresponds to TRBD1 (6 bases). V dropped 2 bases and J dropped 6 bases, with 11 bases sitting between them. Germline assignment: CDR1 SGHNT and CDR2 YYREEE (reference sequence). The length of the CDR3 is 13 residues. The CDR3 is CASSFTGKDGYTF. CDR3 sequence (DNA): TGTGCCAGCAGCTTTACAGGGAAGGATGGCTACACCTTC.

V gene TRBV5-4 combines with J gene TRBJ2-1; D perhaps matches TRBD1 (6 bases). The V and J ends lost 5 bases and 0 bases respectively, with 12 bases between them. The germline V gene encodes CDR1 SGHNT and CDR2 YYREEE (reference sequence). CDR3 length: 15 amino acids. CDR3 sequence: CASSSGVSSYNEQFF. The CDR3 DNA follows: TGTGCCAGCAGTTCAGGGGTTAGCTCCTACAATGAGCAGTTCTTC.

This chain uses TRBV7-9 with TRBJ1-2; the D gene is possibly TRBD1 (6 bases). The CDR3 has 12 amino acids. Trimming pared 5 bases from V and 8 bases from J, leaving 12 bases between. In germline, CDR1 is SEHNR, CDR2 FQNEAQ (reference sequence). CDR3 loop: CASSARGRGYTF. The DNA for the CDR3 is TGTGCCAGCAGCGCCAGGGGACGCGGCTACACCTTC. Variable domain in full (rest from reference TRBV7-9 and TRBJ1-2): DTGVSQNPRHKITKRGQNVTFRCDPISEHNRLYWYRQTLGQGPEFLTYFQNEAQLEKSRLLSDRFSAERPKGSFSTLEIQRTEQGDSAMYLCASSARGRGYTFGSGTRLTVV.

The V and J genes are TRBV6-1 and TRBJ1-2; no clear D. The V end lost 0 bases, the J end lost 3 bases, and 8 bases lay between the germline ends. Germline V gives CDR1 MNHNS, CDR2 SASEGT. The length of the CDR3 is 14 residues. Written as DNA, the CDR3 is TGTGCCAGCAGTGAAGCGGCGGACCACTATGGCTACACCTTC. Translation gives CASSEAADHYGYTF.

This clone turned up a few times. The chain has TRBV10-2 and TRBJ1-5; D gene ambiguous. Germline V lookup: CDR1 WSHSY, CDR2 SAAADI. CDR3 length: 12 amino acids. V lost 2 bases and J lost 5, with 4 bases in between. The DNA of the CDR3 is TGCGCCAGCAGTGAGGTAGATCAGCCCCAGCATTTT. This sequence encodes CASSEVDQPQHF.

The count of this clone is one. The chain is built from TRBV18 and TRBJ1-5; 7 positions match TRBD1. The J segment lost 2 bases and the V segment lost 8 bases, leaving 12 bases of the junction unmatched. The germline CDR1 and CDR2 sequences are KGHSH and LQKENI. The CDR3 runs 16 residues. CDR3 nucleotide sequence: TGTGCCAGCCCAAACGAGGGGGCCTCGGGCAATCAGCCCCAGCATTTT. Its protein is CASPNEGASGNQPQHF.

The chain uses TRBV6-6 and TRBJ2-1; D may be TRBD2 (6 bases). Trimming removed 7 bases from V and 9 bases from J, with 13 bases in between. The CDR3 covers 12 residues. Germline CDR1 reads MNHNY; CDR2 reads SVGAGI (reference sequence). The DNA for the CDR3 is TGTGCCAGCACCGCTAGCGCGCGTGAGCAGTTCTTC. It is translated as CASTASAREQFF.

V and J are TRBV7-9 and TRBJ2-7; 9 nucleotides align to TRBD1. The CDR3 sequence is 16 residues long. V was clipped by 3 bases and J by 0 bases; unmatched bases: 6. CDR1 and CDR2 from the germline V gene are SEHNR and FQNEAQ (reference sequence). For the CDR3, the DNA is TGTGCCAGCAGCTTTGGGACAGGGAGTGGCTCCTACGAGCAGTACTTC. This translates into CASSFGTGSGSYEQYF.

The gene calls are TRBV11-2 and TRBJ1-2; a possible D gene is TRBD1 (5 bases). The CDR3 totals 13 residues. V lost 6 bases and J 2 bases, leaving 10 bases between the germline ends. CDR1 and CDR2 from the germline V gene are SGHAT and FQNNGV. CDR3 in DNA: TGTGCCAGCAGTAGGGGACTGAACTATGGCTACACCTTC. It specifies CASSRGLNYGYTF.

This chain joins TRBV5-4 and TRBJ2-3; D tentatively fits TRBD1 or TRBD2 (5 bases each). The ends were cut back, 0 bases at V and 6 bases at J, with 11 bases in the middle. This CDR3 region has 14 residues. From germline, CDR1 is SGHNT and CDR2 YYREEE (reference sequence). This chain's CDR3 is CASSLEGRRDTQYF. Here the CDR3 DNA reads TGTGCCAGCAGCTTGGAGGGACGGAGGGATACGCAGTATTTT.

V gene TRBV28 combines with J gene TRBJ2-5; 8 bases fit TRBD2. V dropped 1 base and J dropped 5; count of bases not matched to a gene: 15. In germline, CDR1 is MDHEN, CDR2 SYDVKM. The CDR3 extends over 18 amino acids. The CDR3 DNA reads as TGTGCCAGCAGTTTATCACCGGGACTAGGATCTCTCGGGGAGACCCAGTACTTC. Its protein product is CASSLSPGLGSLGETQYF. The full variable domain, with the rest looked up from reference TRBV28 and TRBJ2-5, is DVKVTQSSRYLVKRTGEKVFLECVQDMDHENMFWYRQDPGLGLRLIYFSYDVKMKEKGDIPEGYSVSREKKERFSLILESASTNQTSMYLCASSLSPGLGSLGETQYFGPGTRLLVL.